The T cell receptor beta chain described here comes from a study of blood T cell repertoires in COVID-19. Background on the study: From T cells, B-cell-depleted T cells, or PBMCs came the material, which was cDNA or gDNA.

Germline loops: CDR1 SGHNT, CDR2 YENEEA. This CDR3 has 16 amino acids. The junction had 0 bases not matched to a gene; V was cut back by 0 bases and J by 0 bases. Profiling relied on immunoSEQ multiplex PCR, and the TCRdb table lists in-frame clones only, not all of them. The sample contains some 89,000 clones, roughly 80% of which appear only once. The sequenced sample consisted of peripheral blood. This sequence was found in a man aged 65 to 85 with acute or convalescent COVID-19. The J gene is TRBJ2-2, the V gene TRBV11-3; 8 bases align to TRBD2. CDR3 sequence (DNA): TGTGCCAGCAGCTTAGATAGCGGGGCGAACACCGGGGAGCTGTTTTTT. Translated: CASSLDSGANTGELFF. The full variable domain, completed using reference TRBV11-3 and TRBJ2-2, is EAGVVQSPRYKIIEKKQPVAFWCNPISGHNTLYWYLQNLGQGPELLIRYENEEAVDDSQLPKDRFSAERLKGVDSTLKIQPAELGDSAVYLCASSLDSGANTGELFFGEGSRLTVL.